This TCR beta chain was recovered during a study of shared clonotypes between healthy human individuals. Germline trimming cut 6 bases from V and 5 bases from J; bases unmatched to any gene: 9. This CDR3 comprises 15 residues. Germline loops: CDR1 ENHRY, CDR2 SYGVKD. Selected positively for CCR7 and CD45RO-negative, naive CD8 cells excluded terminally differentiated effector memory CD45RA+ cells. The repertoire was sequenced with immunoSEQ multiplex PCR; TCRdb's copy has only in-frame clones and lacks some. The table includes about 680,000 clones, about 90% detected once. The chain couples TRBV10-3 to TRBJ2-5; 10 bases agree with TRBD2. This clonotype originated in a man in his thirties or forties in good health. Sequencing was performed on naive CD8+ T cells sorted from blood. Written as DNA, the CDR3 is TGTGCCATCAGAGAGGGGGTTAGCGGGAGGGAGACCCAGTACTTC. It codes for CAIREGVSGRETQYF.